The source of this T cell receptor (beta chain) is a study of radiotherapy plus CTLA-4 blockade in lung cancer. The method was immunoSEQ multiplex PCR; TCRdb's version includes in-frame clones alone and lacks a portion of them. The sample contains 90,000 or so clones, around 83% of which appear only once. With V trimmed by 3 bases and J by 5 bases, 11 bases remained unmatched. Per germline, CDR1 MGHDK and CDR2 SYGVNS. The CDR3 has 17 amino acids. The sequences come from peripheral blood, collected from a patient treated with radiotherapy plus ipilimumab. J is TRBJ2-5 and V is TRBV25-1; 11 bases are shared with TRBD2. This sequence was found in a human donor with non-small cell lung cancer who had stable disease on radiotherapy plus ipilimumab. The CDR3 DNA follows: TGTGCCAGCAGTGAGGGTGGAACTAGCGGGGGTACGGAGACCCAGTACTTC. Protein sequence: CASSEGGTSGGTETQYF.